A single sample is the source of the 27 T cell receptor beta chains below, sequenced in a study of T cells in localized non-small cell lung cancer. Assay used: immunoSEQ multiplex PCR; TCRdb lists only in-frame clones, some missing. Of some 50,000 clones listed, around 87% are singletons. The input for sequencing was PBMCs, taken before any cancer treatment. These receptors came from a female donor with stage II lung adenocarcinoma.

This sequence joins TRBV10-1 and TRBJ1-4, with 8 bases fitting TRBD1. There are 14 residues in the CDR3. Trimming took 2 bases from V and 8 from J; bases not matched to a gene: 4. Germline CDR1 is WNHNN and CDR2 is SYGVQD (reference sequence). CDR3 sequence: CASSENRGEEKLFF. CDR3 DNA: TGCGCCAGCAGTGAGAACAGGGGGGAGGAAAAACTGTTTTTT.

The chain employs TRBV5-4 and TRBJ2-3; 7 bases are a match to TRBD1. This CDR3 region has 14 residues. The germline V gene has CDR1 SGHNT and CDR2 YYREEE (reference sequence). The ends lost 3 bases at V and 10 bases at J; junction bases unmatched: 11. CDR3 sequence: CASSSPGQKTPQYF. CDR3 DNA sequence: TGTGCCAGCAGCTCCCCGGGACAGAAAACGCCGCAGTATTTT.

The gene calls are TRBV7-8 and TRBJ1-2; 7 bases are shared with TRBD1. The length of the CDR3 is 14 residues. Trimming took 5 bases from V and 2 from J; bases not matched to a gene: 5. Germline values: CDR1 SGHVS, CDR2 FQNEAQ. Here the CDR3 DNA reads TGTGCCAGCAGCCCCCCAGGGGGGAACTATGGCTACACCTTC. This gives the protein CASSPPGGNYGYTF. Supplemented by reference TRBV7-8 and TRBJ1-2, the full variable domain reads GAGVSQSPRYKVAKRGQDVALRCDPISGHVSLFWYQQALGQGPEFLTYFQNEAQLDKSGLPSDRFFAERPEGSVSTLKIQRTQQEDSAVYLCASSPPGGNYGYTFGSGTRLTVV.

V is TRBV4-2 and J is TRBJ2-1; D call uncertain. Trimming cost V 0 bases and J 6 bases, with 15 bases left between them. CDR1 and CDR2 from the germline V gene are LGHNA and YNFKEQ. The CDR3 sequence is 16 residues long. For the CDR3, the DNA is TGTGCCAGCAGCCAAGAGGGTCTCTTTGAAATCAATGAGCAGTTCTTC. Its translation: CASSQEGLFEINEQFF.

As DNA, the CDR3 is TGCGCCAGCAGTCCGGCCGCACAGACTTACGAGCAGTACTTC. Amino acid sequence: CASSPAAQTYEQYF. The V call is TRBV5-1, the J call TRBJ2-7; no clear D. The CDR3 length is 14 residues. CDR1 SGHRS and CDR2 YFSETQ come from the germline V gene. The V and J ends lost 5 bases and 4 bases respectively, with 16 bases between them.

The J gene is TRBJ2-1, the V gene TRBV7-6; 8 nucleotides line up with TRBD2. The CDR3 is made up of 16 amino acids. From germline, CDR1 is SGHVS and CDR2 FNYEAQ. Trimming took 1 base from V and 2 from J; bases not matched to a gene: 4. This CDR3 reads CASSLGNGGAYNEQFF. Here the CDR3 DNA reads TGTGCCAGCAGCTTAGGGAACGGGGGGGCCTACAATGAGCAGTTCTTC.

V is TRBV5-6 and J is TRBJ1-1; possibly TRBD1 for D (6 bases). Trimming took off 6 bases at V and 2 bases at J, with 14 bases between the two ends. CDR3 size: 14 residues. The germline V gene encodes CDR1 SGHDT and CDR2 YYEEEE. The CDR3 sequence is CASTETRGNTEAFF. The CDR3 bases are TGTGCCAGCACCGAAACCAGGGGAAACACTGAAGCTTTCTTT.

The J gene is TRBJ1-4, the V gene TRBV11-2, with 7 bases fitting TRBD1. This CDR3 spans 15 amino acids. V lost 0 bases to trimming and J lost 7 bases; unmatched junction nucleotides: 5. Germline V gene sequence: CDR1 SGHAT, CDR2 FQNNGV. In nucleotides, the CDR3 is TGTGCCAGCAGCTTAGATGGAGGGGGCGGTGAAAAACTGTTTTTT. This sequence encodes CASSLDGGGGEKLFF.

The gene calls are TRBV7-9 and TRBJ1-3; possibly TRBD1 for D (6 bases). The CDR3 has 15 amino acids. Germline V gene lookup returns CDR1 SEHNR and CDR2 FQNEAQ (reference sequence). Trimming pared 6 bases from V and 0 bases from J, leaving 12 bases between. CDR3 sequence reads: CASSFDRFSGNTIYF. The CDR3 nucleotides are TGTGCCAGCAGTTTTGACAGGTTCTCTGGAAACACCATATATTTT.

This chain joins TRBV13 and TRBJ2-6, with a weak D call TRBD2 (6 bases). Trimming removed 5 bases from V and 2 bases from J, with 13 bases in between. Germline values: CDR1 PRHDT, CDR2 FYEKMQ (reference sequence). The CDR3 covers 16 residues. CDR3 sequence reads: CASSPTEGAGANVLTF. CDR3 DNA sequence: TGTGCCAGCAGCCCTACGGAGGGCGCTGGGGCCAACGTCCTGACTTTC.

The chain has TRBV6-1 and TRBJ2-7, with D hard to call. CDR1 MNHNS and CDR2 SASEGT come from the germline V gene. Trimming took off 8 bases at V and 2 bases at J, with 10 bases between the two ends. This CDR3 contains 12 residues. The CDR3 DNA reads TGTGCCAGCGGGCAGACAACCTACGAGCAGTACTTC. As protein: CASGQTTYEQYF.

The chain uses TRBV6-1 and TRBJ1-2; 8 bases align to TRBD1. CDR3 size: 15 residues. The V gene's germline CDR1 is MNHNS and CDR2 SASEGT. V dropped 3 bases and J dropped 1; count of bases not matched to a gene: 4. CDR3 bases: TGTGCCAGCAGTGATAGGACAGGGCTTAACTATGGCTACACCTTC. This sequence encodes CASSDRTGLNYGYTF.

The chain uses TRBV9 and TRBJ1-2, with a possible D match to TRBD1 (6 bases). Germline loops: CDR1 SGDLS, CDR2 YYNGEE. The V end was cut by 3 bases, the J end by 4 bases, with 16 bases between. The CDR3 consists of 15 residues. The CDR3 bases are TGTGCCAGCAGCGCATACAGGGTAGACCTCTATGGCTACACCTTC. This encodes CASSAYRVDLYGYTF.

The CDR3 sequence: CASRINEGFNSPLHF. CDR3 nucleotide sequence: TGTGCCAGCCGAATTAATGAGGGGTTCAATTCACCCCTCCACTTT. The V gene is TRBV6-5, the J gene TRBJ1-6, with D possibly TRBD1 on 5 matching bases. The CDR3 runs to 15 residues. Germline CDR1 and CDR2: MNHEY and SVGAGI. Trimming stripped 8 bases from V and 7 bases from J, with 18 bases between.

The chain has TRBV5-6 and TRBJ2-1, with D possibly being TRBD1 or TRBD2 (5 bases each). This CDR3 contains 16 residues. Trimming took off 0 bases at V and 0 bases at J, with 10 bases between the two ends. Germline loops: CDR1 SGHDT, CDR2 YYEEEE. CDR3 bases: TGTGCCAGCAGCTTGGAAGAGGGGAGCTCCTACAATGAGCAGTTCTTC. It yields the protein CASSLEEGSSYNEQFF.

This clone was detected a few times. The V and J genes are TRBV19 and TRBJ1-3; possibly TRBD1 for D (5 bases). V shed 5 bases and J shed 2 bases, with 10 bases lying between them. From germline, CDR1 is LNHDA and CDR2 SQIVND (reference sequence). The CDR3 extends over 14 amino acids. The CDR3: CASSWGGPGNTIYF. The CDR3 bases are TGTGCCAGTAGTTGGGGGGGTCCTGGAAACACCATATATTTT.

This rearrangement joins TRBV11-2 to TRBJ1-1; no firm D call. Germline-derived CDR1 and CDR2 are SGHAT and FQNNGV. The V end was cut by 7 bases, the J end by 4 bases, with 13 bases between. The CDR3 loop spans 13 amino acids. The CDR3 region is CASTLKWSTEAFF. The CDR3 DNA follows: TGTGCCAGCACCCTAAAATGGAGCACTGAAGCTTTCTTT.

This rearrangement joins TRBV27 to TRBJ2-7; 7 nucleotides agree with TRBD1. V lost 0 bases to trimming and J lost 2 bases; unmatched junction nucleotides: 4. The CDR3 has 15 residues. Germline-derived CDR1 and CDR2 are MNHEY and SMNVEV (reference sequence). The CDR3 protein is CASSLSYRGPYEQYF. DNA of the CDR3: TGTGCCAGCAGTTTATCCTACAGGGGTCCCTACGAGCAGTACTTC.

This rearrangement joins TRBV7-6 to TRBJ2-7; D is perhaps TRBD2 (5 bases). The CDR3 covers 13 residues. Trimming left V 0 bases short and J 6 bases short, with 9 bases between. CDR1 is SGHVS and CDR2 is FNYEAQ in the germline V gene. CDR3 sequence reads: CASSLAERGEQYF. In DNA form, the CDR3 reads TGTGCCAGCAGCTTAGCCGAACGGGGCGAGCAGTACTTC.

V usage is TRBV29-1 and J usage is TRBJ2-5; 7 nucleotides match TRBD2. The trim removed 4 bases at V and 5 bases at J, leaving 10 bases unmatched. The CDR3 length is 14 residues. Germline values: CDR1 SQVTM, CDR2 ANQGSEA. CDR3 in DNA: TGCAGCGTTGGAGGCGGGGGATCTTTGGAGACCCAGTACTTC. As protein: CSVGGGGSLETQYF.

The V and J genes are TRBV27 and TRBJ2-5; possibly TRBD1 or TRBD2 for D (5 bases each). With 6 bases removed from V and 5 bases from J, the gap between germline ends came to 16 bases. Germline V CDR1 and CDR2: MNHEY, SMNVEV (reference sequence). The length of the CDR3 is 14 residues. CDR3 protein: CASRRGSPGETQYF. The CDR3 DNA reads TGTGCCAGCAGACGGGGCAGCCCTGGGGAGACCCAGTACTTC.

This chain uses TRBV9 with TRBJ1-3; D is uncertain. Trimming pared 5 bases from V and 14 bases from J, leaving 14 bases between. This CDR3 has 11 amino acids. Germline CDR1 SGDLS, CDR2 YYNGEE. The CDR3: CASRDLDRLYF. CDR3 DNA: TGTGCCAGCAGGGATTTGGACCGATTATATTTT.

This rearrangement joins TRBV4-1 to TRBJ2-2; D is ambiguous. The CDR3 loop spans 14 amino acids. CDR1 and CDR2 from the germline V gene are MGHRA and YSYEKL. Trimming shortened V by 3 bases and J by 3 bases, and 8 bases separated the two germline ends. In DNA, the CDR3 is TGCGCCAGCAGCCAGGGTAAAGACACCGGGGAGCTGTTTTTT. Amino acids: CASSQGKDTGELFF.

The chain has TRBV28 and TRBJ2-7; TRBD1 agrees at 7 bases. The germline CDR1 and CDR2 sequences are MDHEN and SYDVKM. V lost 5 bases and J lost 2; bases outside the gene matches: 3. The CDR3 is made up of 13 amino acids. CDR3 nucleotide sequence: TGTGCCAGCAGTCTGGGACAGACCTACGAGCAGTACTTC. It specifies CASSLGQTYEQYF.

This chain joins TRBV7-2 and TRBJ1-2; 9 nucleotides match TRBD1. The CDR3 consists of 13 residues. CDR1 is SGHTA and CDR2 is FQGNSA in the germline V gene. With V trimmed by 4 bases and J by 4 bases, 1 base remained unmatched. The CDR3 DNA is TGTGCCAGCAGCTCGACAGGGGGCTATGGCTACACCTTC. As protein: CASSSTGGYGYTF.

The chain joins TRBV4-1 to TRBJ1-3; D gene unclear. The V end was cut by 0 bases, the J end by 3 bases, with 12 bases between. This CDR3 spans 16 amino acids. The V gene's germline CDR1 is MGHRA and CDR2 YSYEKL. The CDR3 DNA reads TGCGCCAGCAGCCAAGAAATACCCCCACGTGGAAACACCATATATTTT. It specifies CASSQEIPPRGNTIYF.

With regard to this clone: Other DNA sequences within the sample encode an identical CDR3. The chain recombines TRBV27 with TRBJ1-6, with D hard to call. The CDR3 is 15 residues long. Looked up from germline, CDR1 is MNHEY and CDR2 is SMNVEV (reference sequence). Trimming pared 6 bases from V and 0 bases from J, leaving 9 bases between. The CDR3 DNA reads as TGTGCCAGCAGCCTCCAAAGCTCCTATAATTCACCCCTCCACTTT. This encodes CASSLQSSYNSPLHF.